This TCR beta chain was identified in a study of graft-versus-host responses after intestinal transplantation. Per the germline V gene, CDR1 is MGHRA and CDR2 is YSYEKL. The CDR3 has 13 residues. The trim removed 7 bases at V and 7 bases at J, leaving 5 bases unmatched. Study-wide results and limits: Patients who carried graft-donor T cell macrochimerism also had high graft-versus-host to host-versus-graft clonal ratios in their allografts. Some GvH clones were seen earlier in gut or blood, suggesting intestinal origin.

For this clone: Its target is not known.

Assay used: immunoSEQ multiplex PCR; TCRdb lists only in-frame clones, some missing. In the table there are over a thousand clones, 83% of which are singletons. The chain carries TRBV4-1 and TRBJ2-1, with 9 bases aligning to TRBD1. The clonotype was recovered from a human patient who received an intestinal transplant, so some T cells may come from the graft donor. The sequenced sample was PBMCs, obtained 7 days after intestinal transplantation. The CDR3 spells CASNLDRGNEQFF. In nucleotides, the CDR3 is TGCGCCAGCAATCTGGACAGGGGAAATGAGCAGTTCTTC.